This paragraph reports one T cell receptor beta chain. TCRdb analysed the reads with MiXCR anew, one entry per CDR3 protein. The sample shows 80,000 to 100,000 distinct CDR3 sequences, roughly a third of them seen only once. The CDR3 extends over 16 amino acids. The V end lost 7 bases, the J end lost 3 bases, and 22 bases lay between the germline ends. Germline V lookup: CDR1 SNHLY, CDR2 FYNNEI. The data stem from a study of type 1 regulatory T cells. In the study overall: T-allo10 is a Tr1-enriched, alloantigen-specific CD4 T cell product made in vitro.

The chain recombines TRBV2 with TRBJ2-7; D not resolved. Sequenced input: CD4+ T cells, either the whole sample or a sorted fraction (not recorded which). This clonotype originated in a human donor in good health. The CDR3 DNA sequence: TGTGCCAGCAACCTGGAGCAGATCAGTTCTGGCTACGAGCAGTACTTC. Protein sequence: CASNLEQISSGYEQYF.